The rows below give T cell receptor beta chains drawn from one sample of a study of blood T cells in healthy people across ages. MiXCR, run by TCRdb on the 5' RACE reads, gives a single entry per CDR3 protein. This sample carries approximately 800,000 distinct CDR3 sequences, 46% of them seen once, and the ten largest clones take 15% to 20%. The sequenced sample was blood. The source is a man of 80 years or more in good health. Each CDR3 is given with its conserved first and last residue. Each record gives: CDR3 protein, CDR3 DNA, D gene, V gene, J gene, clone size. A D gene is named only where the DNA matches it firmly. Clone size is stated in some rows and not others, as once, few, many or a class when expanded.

CDR3 protein: CASSPWGGGYNEQFF
CDR3 DNA: TGTGCCAGCAGCCCTTGGGGCGGCGGCTACAATGAGCAGTTCTTC
D gene: -
V gene: TRBV7-3
J gene: TRBJ2-1
clone size: few

CDR3 protein: CASSPTDRHYEQYF
CDR3 DNA: TGTGCTAGCAGCCCAACTGACAGGCACTACGAGCAGTACTTC
D gene: -
V gene: TRBV7-7
J gene: TRBJ2-7
clone size: -

CDR3 protein: CSAKGGLGAYNEQFF
CDR3 DNA: TGCAGTGCTAAAGGAGGGCTCGGGGCCTACAATGAGCAGTTCTTC
D gene: -
V gene: TRBV20-1
J gene: TRBJ2-1
clone size: -

CDR3 protein: CASSDSERQGNYEQYF
CDR3 DNA: TGTGCCAGCAGTGACTCGGAGAGGCAGGGTAACTACGAGCAGTACTTC
D gene: -
V gene: TRBV6-4
J gene: TRBJ2-7
clone size: few

CDR3 protein: CASSEGTGGIETQYF
CDR3 DNA: TGTGCCAGCAGTGAAGGGACGGGGGGTATAGAGACCCAGTACTTC
D gene: TRBD2
V gene: TRBV2
J gene: TRBJ2-5
clone size: -

CDR3 protein: CATSDEIAGEKTQYF
CDR3 DNA: TGTGCCACCAGTGATGAAATAGCGGGAGAAAAGACCCAGTACTTC
D gene: TRBD2
V gene: TRBV24-1
J gene: TRBJ2-5
clone size: many

CDR3 protein: CASSVGAGGPYEQYF
CDR3 DNA: TGTGCCAGCAGCGTAGGAGCTGGCGGCCCCTACGAGCAGTACTTC
D gene: -
V gene: TRBV9
J gene: TRBJ2-7
clone size: -

CDR3 protein: CASSEASPFNEQFF
CDR3 DNA: TGTGCCAGCAGTGAAGCTAGCCCCTTCAATGAGCAGTTCTTC
D gene: -
V gene: TRBV2
J gene: TRBJ2-1
clone size: -

CDR3 protein: CASSPSGRAGYEQYF
CDR3 DNA: TGTGCCAGCAGCCCTAGCGGGAGGGCCGGGTACGAGCAGTACTTC
D gene: TRBD2
V gene: TRBV12-3/TRBV12-4
J gene: TRBJ2-7
clone size: -

CDR3 protein: CSASRRTGDPDEQYF
CDR3 DNA: TGCAGTGCTAGCCGGCGTACAGGGGATCCGGACGAGCAGTACTTC
D gene: TRBD1
V gene: TRBV20-1
J gene: TRBJ2-7
clone size: -

CDR3 protein: CASSPTSGNTGELFF
CDR3 DNA: TGCGCCAGCAGCCCAACTAGCGGGAACACCGGGGAGCTGTTTTTT
D gene: TRBD2
V gene: TRBV5-1
J gene: TRBJ2-2
clone size: -

CDR3 protein: CASSLNGQGNNEQFF
CDR3 DNA: TGCGCCAGCAGCTTGAACGGACAGGGCAACAATGAGCAGTTCTTC
D gene: TRBD1
V gene: TRBV5-1
J gene: TRBJ2-1
clone size: few

CDR3 protein: CASPLAGVSDTQYF
CDR3 DNA: TGTGCCAGCCCCCTAGCGGGAGTTTCTGATACGCAGTATTTT
D gene: TRBD2
V gene: TRBV2
J gene: TRBJ2-3
clone size: -

CDR3 protein: CASSQQSGLAGNEQFF
CDR3 DNA: TGTGCCAGCAGCCAACAAAGCGGACTAGCGGGAAATGAGCAGTTCTTC
D gene: TRBD2
V gene: TRBV4-2
J gene: TRBJ2-1
clone size: few

CDR3 protein: CASSFAQGSYEQYF
CDR3 DNA: TGTGCCAGCAGTTTCGCCCAGGGCTCCTACGAGCAGTACTTC
D gene: -
V gene: TRBV28
J gene: TRBJ2-7
clone size: few

CDR3 protein: CAISGRGANTEAFF
CDR3 DNA: TGTGCCATCAGTGGACGGGGTGCGAACACTGAAGCTTTCTTT
D gene: -
V gene: TRBV10-3
J gene: TRBJ1-1
clone size: -

CDR3 protein: CSAIGSGANVLTF
CDR3 DNA: TGCAGCGCGATCGGCTCTGGGGCCAACGTCCTGACTTTC
D gene: -
V gene: TRBV29-1
J gene: TRBJ2-6
clone size: once

CDR3 protein: CASSLLREGLADTQYF
CDR3 DNA: TGTGCCAGCAGCTTACTGCGGGAGGGCCTCGCAGATACGCAGTATTTT
D gene: TRBD2
V gene: TRBV11-2
J gene: TRBJ2-3
clone size: -

CDR3 protein: CTSSLVPGAYNEQFF
CDR3 DNA: TGCACCAGCAGCTTGGTACCGGGGGCCTACAATGAGCAGTTCTTC
D gene: -
V gene: TRBV5-1
J gene: TRBJ2-1
clone size: -

CDR3 protein: CASSPPVSGSLADTQYF
CDR3 DNA: TGTGCCAGCTCACCACCGGTTAGCGGGAGTCTGGCAGATACGCAGTATTTT
D gene: TRBD2
V gene: TRBV18
J gene: TRBJ2-3
clone size: -

CDR3 protein: CASSHPGTGPYEQYF
CDR3 DNA: TGTGCCAGCAGCCACCCCGGGACAGGGCCCTACGAGCAGTACTTC
D gene: TRBD1
V gene: TRBV3-1
J gene: TRBJ2-7
clone size: many

CDR3 protein: CSARGSSGLNEQFF
CDR3 DNA: TGCAGTGCTAGAGGTTCTAGTGGGCTTAATGAGCAGTTCTTC
D gene: -
V gene: TRBV20-1
J gene: TRBJ2-1
clone size: few

CDR3 protein: CSVLNPSVVVDNEQFF
CDR3 DNA: TGCAGCGTTCTTAACCCGTCGGTAGTTGTTGACAATGAGCAGTTCTTC
D gene: -
V gene: TRBV29-1
J gene: TRBJ2-1
clone size: -

CDR3 protein: CSARTGPGDEQYF
CDR3 DNA: TGCAGTGCTAGGACAGGGCCTGGGGATGAGCAGTACTTC
D gene: TRBD1
V gene: TRBV20-1
J gene: TRBJ2-7
clone size: -

CDR3 protein: CASSEYRDTEAFF
CDR3 DNA: TGTGCCAGCAGTGAATATCGGGACACTGAAGCTTTCTTT
D gene: -
V gene: TRBV25-1
J gene: TRBJ1-1
clone size: few

CDR3 protein: CASSPAFGQGGNIQYF
CDR3 DNA: TGTGCCAGCAGCCCAGCCTTCGGACAGGGGGGGAACATTCAGTACTTC
D gene: TRBD1
V gene: TRBV7-9
J gene: TRBJ2-4
clone size: few

CDR3 protein: CAIKAETLGEQYF
CDR3 DNA: TGTGCCATCAAGGCGGAAACCCTCGGCGAGCAGTACTTC
D gene: -
V gene: TRBV6-2/TRBV6-3
J gene: TRBJ2-7
clone size: -

CDR3 protein: CSDSGTINNEQFF
CDR3 DNA: TGCAGTGATAGCGGGACGATAAACAATGAGCAGTTCTTC
D gene: TRBD2
V gene: TRBV20-1
J gene: TRBJ2-1
clone size: many

CDR3 protein: CASSPQQGTTYNEQFF
CDR3 DNA: TGTGCCAGCAGCCCTCAACAGGGGACGACATACAATGAGCAGTTCTTC
D gene: TRBD1
V gene: TRBV7-9
J gene: TRBJ2-1
clone size: -

CDR3 protein: CASSFTNLGYEQYF
CDR3 DNA: TGTGCCAGCAGTTTTACAAACCTAGGCTACGAGCAGTACTTC
D gene: -
V gene: TRBV27
J gene: TRBJ2-7
clone size: -

CDR3 protein: CASSKGQDNGQFF
CDR3 DNA: TGTGCCAGCAGTAAAGGACAGGACAATGGGCAGTTCTTC
D gene: TRBD1
V gene: TRBV6-2/TRBV6-3
J gene: TRBJ2-1
clone size: -